These 5 T cell receptor beta chains were all obtained from the same sample, sequenced in a study of technical replicates of blood from several donors. Sequencing was performed with immunoSEQ multiplex PCR; in TCRdb, only in-frame clones are kept and a portion is missing. The sample has about 73,000 clones, roughly 90% seen once. The sequenced material came from PBMCs. The receptor source for this set is a human donor in good health. Some clones in this sample may be carry-over from other donors' samples.

The chain employs TRBV10-3 and TRBJ2-3, with TRBD1 as a possible D gene (6 bases). The CDR3 runs to 14 residues. Trimming took off 6 bases at V and 0 bases at J, with 10 bases between the two ends. Germline V gives CDR1 ENHRY, CDR2 SYGVKD. The CDR3 loop is CAISGTTSTDTQYF. The CDR3 DNA is TGTGCCATCAGCGGGACAACCAGCACAGATACGCAGTATTTT.

The chain combines TRBV5-1 with TRBJ2-7; 9 positions agree with TRBD2. The CDR3 runs 15 residues. The V gene end was trimmed by 2 bases and the J gene end by 5 bases; junction bases not matched to a gene: 8. Germline assignment: CDR1 SGHRS and CDR2 YFSETQ. The chain's CDR3 is CASSFPPGTSNEQYF. The CDR3, as DNA: TGCGCCAGCAGCTTCCCCCCCGGGACTAGCAACGAGCAGTACTTC.

This chain links TRBV4-1 with TRBJ1-1; a weak D match, TRBD1 (6 bases). The germline CDR1 and CDR2 sequences are MGHRA and YSYEKL. The CDR3 totals 13 residues. V shed 2 bases and J shed 9 bases, with 13 bases lying between them. CDR3 in DNA: TGCGCCAGCAGCCAAACAGGGTTCGGGCAAGCTTTCTTT. It codes for CASSQTGFGQAFF.

The V and J genes are TRBV7-9 and TRBJ2-2; 10 nucleotides line up with TRBD2. V shed 6 bases and J 4 bases; nucleotides not matched to a gene: 14. This CDR3 contains 18 residues. CDR1 is SEHNR and CDR2 is FQNEAQ in the germline V gene (reference sequence). CDR3 nucleotides: TGTGCCAGCAGGGGGATCCGGACTAGCGGTTTTGGCACCGGGGAGCTGTTTTTT. Encoded protein: CASRGIRTSGFGTGELFF. The full variable domain, its missing parts supplied by reference TRBV7-9 and TRBJ2-2, is DTGVSQNPRHKITKRGQNVTFRCDPISEHNRLYWYRQTLGQGPEFLTYFQNEAQLEKSRLLSDRFSAERPKGSFSTLEIQRTEQGDSAMYLCASRGIRTSGFGTGELFFGEGSRLTVL.

The count of this clone is one. This chain joins TRBV6-6 and TRBJ2-7, with 7 bases lining up with TRBD1. J was trimmed by 6 bases and V by 6 bases; bases with no gene match: 17. Germline V lookup: CDR1 MNHNY, CDR2 SVGAGI (reference sequence). CDR3 size: 16 residues. CDR3 residues: CASRTGVRGGRGEQYF. The DNA of the CDR3 is TGTGCCAGCAGAACCGGGGTGCGAGGGGGCAGGGGCGAGCAGTACTTC.